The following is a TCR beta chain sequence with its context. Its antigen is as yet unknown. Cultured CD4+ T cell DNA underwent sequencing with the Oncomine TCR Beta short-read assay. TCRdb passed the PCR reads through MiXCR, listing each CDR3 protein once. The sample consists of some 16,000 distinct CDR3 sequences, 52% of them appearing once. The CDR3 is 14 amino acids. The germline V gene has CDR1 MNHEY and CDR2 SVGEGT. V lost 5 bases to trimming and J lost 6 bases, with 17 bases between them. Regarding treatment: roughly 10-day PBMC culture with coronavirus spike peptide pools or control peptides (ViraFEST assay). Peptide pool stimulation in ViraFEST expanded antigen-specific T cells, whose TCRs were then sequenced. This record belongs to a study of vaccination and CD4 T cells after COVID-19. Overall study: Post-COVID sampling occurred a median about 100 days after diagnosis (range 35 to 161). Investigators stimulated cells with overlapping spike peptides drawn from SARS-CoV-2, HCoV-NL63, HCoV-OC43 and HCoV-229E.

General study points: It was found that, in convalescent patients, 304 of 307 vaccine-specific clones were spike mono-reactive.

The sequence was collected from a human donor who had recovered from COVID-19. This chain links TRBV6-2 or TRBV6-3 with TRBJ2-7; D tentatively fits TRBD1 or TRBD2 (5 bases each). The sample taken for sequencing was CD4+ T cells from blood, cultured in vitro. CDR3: CASSEGTALGEQYF. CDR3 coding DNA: TGTGCCAGCAGTGAGGGGACGGCTTTGGGCGAGCAGTACTTC.